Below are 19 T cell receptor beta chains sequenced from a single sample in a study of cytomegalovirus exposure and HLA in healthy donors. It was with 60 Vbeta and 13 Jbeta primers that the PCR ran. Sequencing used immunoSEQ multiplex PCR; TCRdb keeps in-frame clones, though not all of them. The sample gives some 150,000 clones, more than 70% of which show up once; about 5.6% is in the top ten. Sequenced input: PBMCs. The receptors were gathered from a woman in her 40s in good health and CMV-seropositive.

In DNA, the CDR3 is TGTGCCAGTAGTTCCGGGACAAGCGAGACCCAGTACTTC. Amino acids: CASSSGTSETQYF. The chain has TRBV19 and TRBJ2-5, with D perhaps TRBD1 (6 bases). This CDR3 spans 13 amino acids. Germline CDR1 LNHDA, CDR2 SQIVND (reference sequence). V was cut by 5 bases and J by 5 bases, with 12 bases left in between.

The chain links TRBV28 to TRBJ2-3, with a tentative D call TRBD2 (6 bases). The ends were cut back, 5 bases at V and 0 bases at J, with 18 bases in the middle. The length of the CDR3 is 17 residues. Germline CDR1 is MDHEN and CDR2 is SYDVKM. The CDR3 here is CASSPPLTGTSTDTQYF. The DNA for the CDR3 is TGTGCCAGCAGTCCCCCCCTGACCGGGACTAGCACAGATACGCAGTATTTT.

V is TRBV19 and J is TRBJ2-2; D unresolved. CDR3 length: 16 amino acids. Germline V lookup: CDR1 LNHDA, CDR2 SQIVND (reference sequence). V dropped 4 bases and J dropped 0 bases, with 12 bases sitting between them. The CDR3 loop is CASSRGRITNTGELFF. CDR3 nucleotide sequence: TGTGCCAGTAGTAGAGGCCGTATTACGAACACCGGGGAGCTGTTTTTT.

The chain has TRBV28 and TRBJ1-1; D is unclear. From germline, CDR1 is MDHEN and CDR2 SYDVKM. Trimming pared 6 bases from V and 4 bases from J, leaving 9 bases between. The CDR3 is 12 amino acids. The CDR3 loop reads CASSLRSTEAFF. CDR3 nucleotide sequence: TGTGCCAGCAGCTTAAGGAGCACTGAAGCTTTCTTT.

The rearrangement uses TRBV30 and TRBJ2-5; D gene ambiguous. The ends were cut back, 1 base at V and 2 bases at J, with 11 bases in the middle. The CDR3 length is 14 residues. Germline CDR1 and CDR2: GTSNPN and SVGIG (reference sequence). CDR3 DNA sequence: TGTGCCTGGAGTGCCACATCGATACAAGAGACCCAGTACTTC. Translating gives CAWSATSIQETQYF.

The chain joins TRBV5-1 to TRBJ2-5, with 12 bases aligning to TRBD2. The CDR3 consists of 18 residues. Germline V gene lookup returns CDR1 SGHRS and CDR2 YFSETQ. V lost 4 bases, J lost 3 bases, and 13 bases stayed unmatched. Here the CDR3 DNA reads TGCGCCAGCAGCGCAGGGACTAGCGGGTCGGCCCAGAAAGAGACCCAGTACTTC. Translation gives CASSAGTSGSAQKETQYF.

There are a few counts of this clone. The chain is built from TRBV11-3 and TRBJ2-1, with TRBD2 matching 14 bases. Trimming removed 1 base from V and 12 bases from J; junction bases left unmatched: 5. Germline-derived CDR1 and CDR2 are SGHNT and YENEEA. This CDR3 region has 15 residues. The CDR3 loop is CASSLGTGLAGGQFF. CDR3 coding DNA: TGTGCCAGCAGCTTAGGGACTGGACTAGCGGGGGGGCAGTTCTTC.

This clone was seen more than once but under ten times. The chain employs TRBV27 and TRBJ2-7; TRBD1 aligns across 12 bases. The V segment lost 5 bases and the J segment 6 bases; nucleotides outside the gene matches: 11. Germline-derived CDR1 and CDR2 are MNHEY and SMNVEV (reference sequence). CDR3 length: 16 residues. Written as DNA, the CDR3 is TGTGCCAGCAGTGCTAACCGGGACAGGGGGCTCGGCGAGCAGTACTTC. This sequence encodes CASSANRDRGLGEQYF.

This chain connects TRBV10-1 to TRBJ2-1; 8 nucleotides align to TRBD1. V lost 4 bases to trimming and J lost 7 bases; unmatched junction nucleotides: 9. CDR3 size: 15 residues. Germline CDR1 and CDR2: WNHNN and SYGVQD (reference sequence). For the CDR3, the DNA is TGCGCCAGCAGTGGGTTACAGGGGGGTCGTAATGAGCAGTTCTTC. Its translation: CASSGLQGGRNEQFF.

CDR3 in amino acids: CATLAGGSVAYEQYF. The CDR3 nucleotides read TGTGCCACCCTGGCCGGCGGGTCCGTAGCCTACGAGCAGTACTTC. The chain joins TRBV28 to TRBJ2-7; maybe TRBD2 (5 bases). The CDR3 loop spans 15 amino acids. Per the germline V gene, CDR1 is MDHEN and CDR2 is SYDVKM. V lost 10 bases and J 2 bases, leaving 21 bases between the germline ends.

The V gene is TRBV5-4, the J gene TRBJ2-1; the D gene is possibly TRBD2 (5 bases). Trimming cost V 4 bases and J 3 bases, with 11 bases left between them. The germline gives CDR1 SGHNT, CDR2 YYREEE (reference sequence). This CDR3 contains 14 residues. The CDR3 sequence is CASSLATSYNEQFF. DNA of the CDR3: TGTGCCAGCAGCCTGGCCACTAGCTACAATGAGCAGTTCTTC.

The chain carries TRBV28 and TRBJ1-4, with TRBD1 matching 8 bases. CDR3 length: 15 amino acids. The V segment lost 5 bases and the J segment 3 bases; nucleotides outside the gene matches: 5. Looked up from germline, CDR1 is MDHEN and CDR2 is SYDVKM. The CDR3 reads CASSGAGGSNEKLFF. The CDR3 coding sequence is TGTGCCAGCAGTGGGGCAGGGGGCTCTAATGAAAAACTGTTTTTT. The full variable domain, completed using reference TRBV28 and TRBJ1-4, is DVKVTQSSRYLVKRTGEKVFLECVQDMDHENMFWYRQDPGLGLRLIYFSYDVKMKEKGDIPEGYSVSREKKERFSLILESASTNQTSMYLCASSGAGGSNEKLFFGSGTQLSVL.

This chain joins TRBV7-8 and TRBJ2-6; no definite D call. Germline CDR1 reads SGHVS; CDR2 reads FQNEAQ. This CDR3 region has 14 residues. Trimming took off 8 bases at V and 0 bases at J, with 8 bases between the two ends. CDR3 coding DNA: TGTGCCAGCCCCTCCCGCTCTGGGGCCAACGTCCTGACTTTC. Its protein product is CASPSRSGANVLTF.

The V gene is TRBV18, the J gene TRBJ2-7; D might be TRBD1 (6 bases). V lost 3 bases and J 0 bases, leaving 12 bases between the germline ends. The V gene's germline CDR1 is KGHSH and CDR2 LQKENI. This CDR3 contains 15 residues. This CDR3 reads CASSPAQGSSYEQYF. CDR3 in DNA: TGTGCCAGCTCACCTGCCCAGGGGAGCTCCTACGAGCAGTACTTC.

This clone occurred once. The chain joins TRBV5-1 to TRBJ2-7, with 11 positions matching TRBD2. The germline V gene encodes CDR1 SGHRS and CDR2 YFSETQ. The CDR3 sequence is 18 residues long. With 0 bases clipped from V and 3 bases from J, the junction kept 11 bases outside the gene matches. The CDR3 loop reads CASSLAATSGSVNYEQYF. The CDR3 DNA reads TGCGCCAGCAGCTTGGCCGCAACTAGCGGGAGCGTCAACTACGAGCAGTACTTC.

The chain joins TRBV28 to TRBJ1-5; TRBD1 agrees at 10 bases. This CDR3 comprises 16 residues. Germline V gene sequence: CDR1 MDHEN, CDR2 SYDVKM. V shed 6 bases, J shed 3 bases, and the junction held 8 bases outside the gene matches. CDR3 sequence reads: CASSSYGTGDNQPQHF. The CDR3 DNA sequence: TGTGCCAGCAGCTCATACGGGACAGGGGACAATCAGCCCCAGCATTTT. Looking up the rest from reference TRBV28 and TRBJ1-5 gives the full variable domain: DVKVTQSSRYLVKRTGEKVFLECVQDMDHENMFWYRQDPGLGLRLIYFSYDVKMKEKGDIPEGYSVSREKKERFSLILESASTNQTSMYLCASSSYGTGDNQPQHFGDGTRLSIL.

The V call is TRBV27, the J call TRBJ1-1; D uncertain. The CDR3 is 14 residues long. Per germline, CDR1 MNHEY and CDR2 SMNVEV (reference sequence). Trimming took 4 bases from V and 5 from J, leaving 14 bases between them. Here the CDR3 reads CASSSLVVETEAFF. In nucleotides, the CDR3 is TGTGCCAGCAGTTCCTTGGTAGTAGAGACTGAAGCTTTCTTT.

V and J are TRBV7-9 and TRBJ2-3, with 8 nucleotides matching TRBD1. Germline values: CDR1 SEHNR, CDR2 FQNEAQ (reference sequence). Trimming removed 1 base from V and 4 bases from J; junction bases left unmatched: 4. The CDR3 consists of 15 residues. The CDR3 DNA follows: TGTGCCAGCAGCTTAGTCCCACAGGGGGCAGATACGCAGTATTTT. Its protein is CASSLVPQGADTQYF.

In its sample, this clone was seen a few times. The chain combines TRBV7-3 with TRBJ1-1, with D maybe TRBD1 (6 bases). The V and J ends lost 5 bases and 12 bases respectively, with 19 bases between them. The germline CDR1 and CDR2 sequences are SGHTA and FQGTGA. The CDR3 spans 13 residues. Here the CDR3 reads CASSPTPGHQTFF. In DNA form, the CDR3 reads TGTGCCAGCAGCCCGACGCCGGGACATCAAACTTTCTTT.